A selection of T cell receptor beta chains follows, all from one sample in a study of CD8 T cells in ankylosing spondylitis. TCRdb independently ran MiXCR on the 5' RACE reads; one entry per CDR3 protein. This table holds about 260,000 distinct CDR3 sequences, 20% found once. The sequenced material came from blood, either unsorted or a sorted T cell fraction (not recorded which). These receptors all stem from a male donor with ankylosing spondylitis or in good health (not recorded which). CDR3s include the opening cysteine and the closing phenylalanine or tryptophan. A D gene is named only where the DNA matches it firmly. Only some rows state a clone size, as once, few, many or a class for expanded clones.

CSAREPAGGRGVTQYF	TGCAGTGCTAGAGAACCAGCGGGGGGGCGAGGTGTTACGCAGTATTTT	TRBD2	-	TRBJ2-3	TRBV20-1
CSAPVGGNQPQHF	TGCAGTGCTCCCGTCGGGGGAAATCAGCCCCAGCATTTT	-	-	TRBJ1-5	TRBV20-1
CATSDPRAGAVDTIYF	TGTGCCACCAGTGATCCCCGGGCAGGGGCCGTGGACACCATATATTTT	-	-	TRBJ1-3	TRBV24-1
CSAPTGPGELFF	TGCAGTGCCCCCACGGGTCCCGGGGAGCTGTTTTTT	-	many	TRBJ2-2	TRBV20-1
CASSLGPLVGVDTQYF	TGTGCCAGCAGCTTGGGACCGTTAGTCGGGGTGGATACGCAGTATTTT	-	-	TRBJ2-3	TRBV5-5
CASSPREYGYTF	TGTGCCAGCAGTCCTCGGGAGTACGGCTACACCTTC	-	few	TRBJ1-2	TRBV12-3/TRBV12-4
CASSLAPGGTFSGANVLTF	TGTGCCAGTAGCTTGGCCCCGGGGGGGACCTTCTCTGGGGCCAACGTCCTGACTTTC	TRBD2	few	TRBJ2-6	TRBV5-5
CASSPGQGLSPSSYNEQFF	TGCGCCAGCAGCCCGGGACAGGGGTTGAGTCCTAGCTCCTACAATGAGCAGTTCTTC	TRBD1	-	TRBJ2-1	TRBV5-1
CASSPLVMGTDTQYF	TGTGCCAGCAGCCCCCTGGTGATGGGCACAGATACGCAGTATTTT	-	-	TRBJ2-3	TRBV5-4
CASSFIFDGNSGNTIYF	TGTGCCAGCAGTTTCATATTCGACGGCAACTCTGGAAACACCATATATTTT	-	few	TRBJ1-3	TRBV6-5
CASSLGSGVQETPYF	TGTGCCAGCAGCTTAGGTAGCGGGGTTCAAGAGACCCCGTACTTC	TRBD2	-	TRBJ2-5	TRBV7-2
CSTQQGTGNTIYF	TGCAGCACTCAACAGGGTACTGGAAACACCATATATTTT	-	many	TRBJ1-3	TRBV29-1
CATSDPTTTGTITGELFF	TGTGCCACCAGTGACCCTACCACCACCGGGACAATCACCGGGGAGCTGTTTTTT	-	few	TRBJ2-2	TRBV24-1
CASSVGSQQETQYF	TGCGCCAGCAGCGTCGGCAGCCAACAAGAGACCCAGTACTTC	-	few	TRBJ2-5	TRBV5-1
CASLSPSETQYF	TGTGCCAGCCTCTCCCCTTCGGAGACCCAGTACTTC	-	few	TRBJ2-5	TRBV25-1
CASSVGRQGWDYGYTF	TGTGCCAGCAGCGTAGGACGGCAGGGATGGGACTATGGCTACACCTTC	-	few	TRBJ1-2	TRBV9
CASRPSTGTGGPEGYTF	TGTGCCAGCAGACCCTCGACCGGGACAGGAGGCCCTGAGGGCTATACCTTC	TRBD1	-	TRBJ1-2	TRBV12-3/TRBV12-4
CSARVHGRWTEAFF	TGCAGTGCTAGAGTGCATGGGAGATGGACTGAAGCTTTCTTT	-	few	TRBJ1-1	TRBV20-1
CSAGRTDTQYF	TGCAGTGCGGGAAGGACAGATACGCAGTATTTT	-	many	TRBJ2-3	TRBV20-1
CASSSRDRGYGYTF	TGTGCCAGCAGTTCTCGGGACAGGGGGTATGGCTACACCTTC	TRBD1	few	TRBJ1-2	TRBV27
CASNIDGGTQYF	TGTGCCAGCAACATAGATGGGGGTACGCAGTATTTT	-	-	TRBJ2-3	TRBV6-2/TRBV6-3
CASSPFSFKQETQYF	TGCGCCAGCAGCCCTTTTAGTTTCAAGCAAGAGACCCAGTACTTC	-	once	TRBJ2-5	TRBV5-1
CASSLVESTRPNEKLFF	TGCGCCAGCAGCCTGGTAGAATCGACGAGGCCGAATGAAAAACTGTTTTTT	-	-	TRBJ1-4	TRBV5-1
CASSRVGGGQETQYF	TGTGCCAGCAGCCGGGTGGGGGGAGGTCAAGAGACCCAGTACTTC	-	few	TRBJ2-5	TRBV28